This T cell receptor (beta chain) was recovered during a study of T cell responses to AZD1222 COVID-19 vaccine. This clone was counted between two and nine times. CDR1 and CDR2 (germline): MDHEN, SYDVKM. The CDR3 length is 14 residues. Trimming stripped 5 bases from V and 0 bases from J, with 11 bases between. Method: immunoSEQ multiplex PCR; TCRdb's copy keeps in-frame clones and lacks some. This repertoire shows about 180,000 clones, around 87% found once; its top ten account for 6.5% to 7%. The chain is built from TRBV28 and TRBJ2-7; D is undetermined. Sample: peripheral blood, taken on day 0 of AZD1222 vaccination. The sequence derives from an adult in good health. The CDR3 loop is CASSRQGTSYEQYF. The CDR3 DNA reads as TGTGCCAGCAGTCGACAAGGAACCTCCTACGAGCAGTACTTC.